This T cell receptor (beta chain) came from a study of T cells expressing NK-cell markers. Study information: All TCR beta repertoires analysed originated from sorted CD3+CD56+NKG2C+, CD3+CD56+NKG2C- and CD3+CD56-NKG2C+ T cells.

5'RACE template switching with UMIs produced the TCR beta cDNA. TCRdb processed the 5' RACE reads again and assigns one entry to each CDR3 protein, with no DNA. The sample includes tens of thousands of distinct CDR3 sequences. With regard to this clonotype: The antigen remains undetermined.

Findings of the study overall: It remained uncertain whether the expanded NKG2C+ T cell clones were specific for HCMV antigens.

The V gene's germline CDR1 is SGHNT and CDR2 YYREEE (reference sequence). The CDR3 length is 13 residues. The chain employs TRBV5-4 and TRBJ2-7. The sequence was obtained from a man aged 18-70 years in good health. Material: blood T cells: a sorted CD56 or NKG2C T cell subset, CD4+ or CD8+ T cells, or bulk PBMC T cells (not recorded which). CDR3 amino acids: CASSYSGDYEQYF. The whole variable domain, filled in from reference TRBV5-4 and TRBJ2-7, reads ETGVTQSPTHLIKTRGQQVTLRCSSQSGHNTVSWYQQALGQGPQFIFQYYREEENGRGNFPPRFSGLQFPNYSSELNVNALELDDSALYLCASSYSGDYEQYFGPGTRLTVT.